This is a list of T cell receptor beta chains from one sample in a study of blood T cell repertoires in COVID-19. The protocol was immunoSEQ multiplex PCR, while the TCRdb copy is restricted to in-frame clones and leaves out a portion. Here the sample spans about 160,000 clones, about 89% being singletons. Sequenced: peripheral blood. The receptors here all came from a man between 60 and 70 years old with acute or convalescent COVID-19. Both conserved end residues are part of each CDR3. A D gene is named only where the DNA matches it firmly. For some rows the clone size is stated as once, few or many, or as a class when expanded; others skip it.

D	V	size	J	DNA	CDR3
.	TRBV5-1	.	TRBJ2-2	TGCGCCAGCAGTCTCCGGGGGGCCGGCGGGGAGCTGTTTTTT	CASSLRGAGGELFF
.	TRBV4-2	.	TRBJ1-4	TGTGCCAGCAGCCAAGATCAGGGCAGGGGAAATGAAAAACTGTTTTTT	CASSQDQGRGNEKLFF
.	TRBV3-1/TRBV3-2	.	TRBJ2-3	TGTGCCAGCAGCCACAGCGGGCGCACAGATACGCAGTATTTT	CASSHSGRTDTQYF
TRBD1	TRBV6-5	.	TRBJ1-1	TGTGCCAGCAGCATGGGACAGGGGACGACTGAAGCTTTCTTT	CASSMGQGTTEAFF
TRBD2	TRBV7-7	.	TRBJ2-7	TGTGCTAGCAGCTCTAACCCTCTAGCGGGGGAGCAGTACTTC	CASSSNPLAGEQYF
.	TRBV24-1	.	TRBJ1-1	TGTGCCACCCTGCCGGTGAACACTGAAGCTTTCTTT	CATLPVNTEAFF
TRBD1	TRBV2	.	TRBJ2-7	TGTGCCAGCAGTGACGGGACAGGGGGAGAATCCTACGAGCAGTACTTC	CASSDGTGGESYEQYF
.	TRBV5-5	.	TRBJ1-1	TGTGCCAGCAGCTTAGGACTGAGCACTGAAGCTTTCTTT	CASSLGLSTEAFF
.	TRBV6-5	few	TRBJ1-3	TGTGCCAGCACCAACTACGGAGGAAACACCATATATTTT	CASTNYGGNTIYF
TRBD1	TRBV19	.	TRBJ1-3	TGTGCCAGTAGCCTGGGTTGGACAGGGGGCTCCTCGGGAAACACCATATATTTT	CASSLGWTGGSSGNTIYF
.	TRBV5-5	.	TRBJ1-1	TGTGCCAGCAGCTTACAGGGGAACACTGAAGCTTTCTTT	CASSLQGNTEAFF
.	TRBV6-5	few	TRBJ1-2	TGTGCCAGCAGGACGCTCCCTGGGGGGGACTATGGCTACACCTTC	CASRTLPGGDYGYTF
TRBD1	TRBV30	.	TRBJ1-5	TGTGCCTGGTCCCCGACAGGGCGCGTACCCCAGCATTTT	CAWSPTGRVPQHF
TRBD2	TRBV4-1	.	TRBJ2-7	TGCGCCAGCTCTCAGGGAGGGTTGTACGAGCAGTACTTC	CASSQGGLYEQYF
.	TRBV5-1	.	TRBJ2-2	TGCGCCAGCAGCAACCAGGGGAACACCGGGGAGCTGTTTTTT	CASSNQGNTGELFF
TRBD2	TRBV10-2	.	TRBJ2-3	TGCGCCAGCTCACGTGGGGGGGTGCCCCCCGTGACTTCAGATACGCAGTATTTT	CASSRGGVPPVTSDTQYF
TRBD1	TRBV3-1/TRBV3-2	.	TRBJ1-2	TGTGCCAGCAGCCAGCCGGACAGGGCCTTCCGTGAAGGCTACACCTTC	CASSQPDRAFREGYTF
TRBD1	TRBV27	.	TRBJ2-7	TGTGCCAGCAGTTTACGGACAGGGGGCGCCGAGCAGTACTTC	CASSLRTGGAEQYF
.	TRBV27	.	TRBJ1-6	TGTGCCAGTTCCTGGGGGGTAGGTGTTAATTCACCCCTCCACTTT	CASSWGVGVNSPLHF
.	TRBV9	.	TRBJ1-2	TGTGCCAGCAGCGGGAGTTGGGACTATGGCTACACCTTC	CASSGSWDYGYTF
TRBD1	TRBV5-1	.	TRBJ2-7	TGCGCCAGCAGCTTGGGAGGGACAGGGGGCTACGAGCAGTACTTC	CASSLGGTGGYEQYF
.	TRBV7-2	.	TRBJ1-5	TGTGCCAGCAGCCCTCCCTTGGGGGCGCATCAGCCCCAGCATTTT	CASSPPLGAHQPQHF
TRBD1	TRBV30	.	TRBJ1-5	TGTGCCTGGAGTTCGGTAGGACAGGGGGCGCTTGGCAATCAGCCCCAGCATTTT	CAWSSVGQGALGNQPQHF
.	TRBV4-2	.	TRBJ2-1	TGTGCCAGCAGCGATACAGGATGGAGCTCCTACAATGAGCAGTTCTTC	CASSDTGWSSYNEQFF
TRBD1	TRBV12-3/TRBV12-4	.	TRBJ2-1	TGTGCCAGCAGTCAGACAGGGCGACCCTTCTTC	CASSQTGRPFF
TRBD1	TRBV4-2	few	TRBJ1-4	TGTGCCAGCAGCCAAGAATTGGGGCAGGGGGCTTTCGGAACTAATGAAAAACTGTTTTTT	CASSQELGQGAFGTNEKLFF
.	TRBV30	.	TRBJ1-5	TGTGCCTGGAGTCCGTACACGGGGTCGCTCCAGCCCCAGCATTTT	CAWSPYTGSLQPQHF
TRBD1	TRBV3-1/TRBV3-2	few	TRBJ2-7	TGTGCCAGCAGCCAAGGGACAGGGGCCTACGAGCAGTACTTC	CASSQGTGAYEQYF
TRBD1	TRBV2	.	TRBJ1-6	TGTGCCAGCCGCCCCCCACGGGACAGGTCACCCCTCCACTTT	CASRPPRDRSPLHF
.	TRBV10-1	.	TRBJ1-4	TGCGCCAGCAGTGATTTTAACAGCCAAACTGAAAAACTGTTTTTT	CASSDFNSQTEKLFF
.	TRBV7-8	.	TRBJ1-2	TGTGCCAGCAGCTTAGGGTCAGGGCTGAACTATGGCTACACCTTC	CASSLGSGLNYGYTF
TRBD1	TRBV19	.	TRBJ2-7	TGTGCCAGTAGTAGAGGACAGGGTAGATACGAGCAGTACTTC	CASSRGQGRYEQYF
.	TRBV5-1	.	TRBJ1-1	TGCGCCAGCAGCTTGCGGGACACGAACACTGAAGCTTTCTTT	CASSLRDTNTEAFF
.	TRBV5-1	.	TRBJ2-7	TGCGCCAGCAGCTTGGAGGCAGGGCAAGGCGAGCAGTACTTC	CASSLEAGQGEQYF
.	TRBV5-1	.	TRBJ2-3	TGCGCCAGCAGCTTGGCCGTTGGAGGGGGCGGTACGCAGTATTTT	CASSLAVGGGGTQYF
TRBD1	TRBV4-2	.	TRBJ1-1	TGTGCCAGCAGCCAACCGGGACAGGGGAACACTGAAGCTTTCTTT	CASSQPGQGNTEAFF
.	TRBV24-1	.	TRBJ2-3	TGTGCCACCAGTGATTTCAACGGGGAGGGGGTCAGGGCAGATACGCAGTATTTT	CATSDFNGEGVRADTQYF
TRBD1	TRBV5-4	.	TRBJ1-1	TGTGCCAGCAGCTTGGCCAGGCAGGGGGGAACTGAAGCTTTCTTT	CASSLARQGGTEAFF
TRBD1	TRBV2	.	TRBJ1-5	TGTGCCAGCGAAACCGACAGGGCCATAACAAATCAGCCCCAGCATTTT	CASETDRAITNQPQHF
TRBD1	TRBV5-5	.	TRBJ2-5	TGTGCCAGCAGCTCGACAGGGCGGGAGACCCAGTACTTC	CASSSTGRETQYF
.	TRBV5-1	few	TRBJ1-4	TGCGCCAGCAGCTTGGACAGCCAGGGTGAAAAACTGTTTTTT	CASSLDSQGEKLFF
TRBD1	TRBV30	.	TRBJ2-5	TGTGCCTGGAGCCCCGGGACAGGGTTTGAGACCCAGTACTTC	CAWSPGTGFETQYF
.	TRBV19	.	TRBJ1-5	TGTGCCAGTAGTACTCGGTTATATAGCAATCAGCCCCAGCATTTT	CASSTRLYSNQPQHF
.	TRBV5-1	.	TRBJ1-2	TGCGCCAGCAGCTTTGCGCTAAACTATGGCTACACCTTC	CASSFALNYGYTF
.	TRBV27	few	TRBJ1-1	TGTGCCAGCAGTCGGGGTGGAGAGGGTAGAACTGAAGCTTTCTTT	CASSRGGEGRTEAFF
TRBD1	TRBV4-2	.	TRBJ2-5	TGTGCCAGCAGCCTTCGACAGGGGGGACCTTCTCAAGAGACCCAGTACTTC	CASSLRQGGPSQETQYF
TRBD2	TRBV7-2	once	TRBJ2-3	TGTGCCAGCAGCCCTCTAGCGGGGGGGCCCTCAGATACGCAGTATTTT	CASSPLAGGPSDTQYF
.	TRBV6-5	.	TRBJ2-2	TGTGCCAGCAGCCCAGGGATTGGCGGGGAGCTGTTTTTT	CASSPGIGGELFF
.	TRBV13	once	TRBJ1-2	TGTGCCAGCAGCTTAGGGACAGCCTATGGCTACACCTTC	CASSLGTAYGYTF
TRBD2	TRBV5-4	.	TRBJ2-3	TGTGCCAGCAGCTTGTCTGCTAGCGGGTCCACAGATACGCAGTATTTT	CASSLSASGSTDTQYF
.	TRBV15	.	TRBJ1-4	TGTGCCACCAGACGACAGGTTAATGAAAAACTGTTTTTT	CATRRQVNEKLFF
.	TRBV7-8	.	TRBJ1-1	TGTGCCAGCAGCTTAAGGACTATTGTTCAAGAAGCTTTCTTT	CASSLRTIVQEAFF
.	TRBV19	once	TRBJ2-5	TGTGCCAGTAGGGGAGGCGAGACCCAGTACTTC	CASRGGETQYF